The next 3 T cell receptor beta chains were all read from a single sample in a study of T cells in Graves' hyperthyroidism and ophthalmopathy. Using RNA transcripts as the source, TCR beta CDR3 regions were amplified. First-round RT-PCR targeting the TCR CDR3 was performed with the HTBI primer set. TCRdb used MiXCR to reprocess the multiplex PCR reads, holding one entry per CDR3 protein. The data show some 500,000 distinct CDR3 sequences, with 14% seen just once and around a sixth held by the top ten. Material: blood. The receptors were gathered from a woman aged 18 to 35 with Graves' hyperthyroidism.

This clonotype was counted a few times. The chain links TRBV6-1 to TRBJ2-7; no clear D gene. V was pared by 4 bases and J by 6 bases, with 13 bases between. Per the germline V gene, CDR1 is MNHNS and CDR2 is SASEGT. The CDR3 length is 13 residues. CDR3: CASSVKLVLEQYV. CDR3 coding DNA: TGTGCCAGCAGTGTCAAACTGGTCCTCGAGCAGTACGTC.

In this sample, this clonotype turned up a few times. V usage is TRBV20-1 and J usage is TRBJ2-1; D assignment may be TRBD1 or TRBD2 (6 bases each). Trimming pared 0 bases from V and 13 bases from J, leaving 13 bases between. Germline-derived CDR1 and CDR2 are DFQATT and SNEGSKA (reference sequence). The CDR3 loop spans 12 amino acids. CDR3 in amino acids: CSARDLKGGQFF. The CDR3 bases are TGCAGTGCTAGAGATCTCAAGGGGGGTCAGTTCTTC.

The chain combines TRBV24-1 with TRBJ2-3; 10 positions match TRBD1. This CDR3 comprises 16 residues. With V trimmed by 7 bases and J by 2 bases, 8 bases remained unmatched. Per the germline V gene, CDR1 is KGHDR and CDR2 is SFDVKD. CDR3: CATSRDRGRDTDTQYF. CDR3 in DNA: TGTGCCACCAGCCGGGACAGGGGTCGTGACACAGATACGCAGTATTTT.